This entry lists 20 T cell receptor beta chains sequenced from one sample in a study of CD4+ T cells in melanoma. Only in-frame clones appear in the TCRdb table, and some are missing; sequencing was by immunoSEQ multiplex PCR. Of 9,500 to 11,000 clones listed, roughly 80% are singletons. Sequenced sample: cells from a culture (not recorded whether cultured in vitro). All receptors come from a human donor with melanoma.

The rearrangement uses TRBV11-2 and TRBJ1-6; tentatively, D is TRBD1 (5 bases). The ends were cut back, 5 bases at V and 9 bases at J, with 20 bases in the middle. This CDR3 has 16 amino acids. CDR1 and CDR2 (germline): SGHAT, FQNNGV. The CDR3 bases are TGTGCCAGCAGCCTAGGCGCGACAGTTACGGGTTCACCCCTCCACTTT. Its protein is CASSLGATVTGSPLHF.

This chain joins TRBV7-9 and TRBJ2-2, with D perhaps matching TRBD2 (5 bases). Trimming removed 5 bases at V and 7 bases at J, with 14 bases between. This CDR3 has 14 residues. Looked up from germline, CDR1 is SEHNR and CDR2 is FQNEAQ (reference sequence). CDR3 coding DNA: TGTGCCAGCAGCCCTCCATTCGGGGTCGGGGAGCTGTTTTTT. Amino acid sequence: CASSPPFGVGELFF.

The chain couples TRBV4-1 to TRBJ2-1; no firm D call. The CDR3 extends over 16 amino acids. CDR1 is MGHRA, CDR2 YSYEKL, per germline. V shed 1 base and J shed 1 base, with 11 bases lying between them. CDR3 region: CASSQVPARSYNEQFF. In nucleotides, the CDR3 is TGCGCCAGCAGCCAAGTTCCCGCGAGATCCTACAATGAGCAGTTCTTC.

This clone came up a few times. The chain has TRBV2 and TRBJ1-5, with a weak D call TRBD1 (6 bases). The CDR3 covers 19 residues. Looked up from germline, CDR1 is SNHLY and CDR2 is FYNNEI. V dropped 2 bases and J dropped 4 bases, with 24 bases sitting between them. CDR3 residues: CASSEITISLEGENQPQHF. The CDR3 DNA sequence: TGTGCCAGCAGTGAAATCACGATCTCCTTAGAGGGGGAAAATCAGCCCCAGCATTTT.

The CDR3 region has the DNA TGCGCCAGCAGCTCGGGAGTAGCGGGGGCCGGCACCGGGGAGCTGTTTTTT. Amino acid sequence: CASSSGVAGAGTGELFF. The V call is TRBV5-1, the J call TRBJ2-2; 9 bases map to TRBD2. The CDR3 is 17 amino acids. J lost 4 bases, V lost 3 bases, and 10 bases had no gene match. Germline V lookup: CDR1 SGHRS, CDR2 YFSETQ.

In this sample, this clone is medium-sized (0.01 to 0.1%). The chain combines TRBV15 with TRBJ1-1; 7 positions match TRBD1. Losses at the gene ends were 1 base for V and 3 bases for J; bases not matched to a gene: 14. The CDR3 extends over 18 amino acids. Germline CDR1 and CDR2: LNHNV and YYDKDF (reference sequence). CDR3 bases: TGTGCCACCAGCAGAGGTGGGACAGCTTCCCGGTCGGACACTGAAGCTTTCTTT. Translating gives CATSRGGTASRSDTEAFF.

As DNA, the CDR3 is TGTGCCAGCAGTGATGGGGGGGGCGGGGCCCGGGCTCAGTTCTTC. It specifies CASSDGGGGARAQFF. The V and J genes are TRBV6-1 and TRBJ2-1, with D perhaps TRBD2 (7 bases). This CDR3 spans 15 amino acids. Germline-derived CDR1 and CDR2 are MNHNS and SASEGT. Trimming removed 3 bases from V and 13 bases from J, with 22 bases in between.

The rearrangement uses TRBV9 and TRBJ2-2; TRBD1 aligns across 10 bases. CDR3 length: 18 residues. J lost 7 bases, V lost 1 base, and 13 bases had no gene match. Germline assignment: CDR1 SGDLS and CDR2 YYNGEE. CDR3 nucleotides: TGTGCCAGCAGCGTACCGGAGTCGTTTGGGACAGGGGTCGGGGAGCTGTTTTTT. It codes for CASSVPESFGTGVGELFF.

This clone was picked up a small number of times. The genes are TRBV19 and TRBJ2-3, with TRBD2 identical over 9 bases. CDR1 and CDR2 from the germline V gene are LNHDA and SQIVND (reference sequence). With 2 bases clipped from V and 3 bases from J, the junction kept 6 bases outside the gene matches. This CDR3 is 16 amino acids long. The CDR3 nucleotides are TGTGCCAGTAGTATACTGGCGGGGGGGCCGACAGATACGCAGTATTTT. As protein: CASSILAGGPTDTQYF.

This sequence joins TRBV6-1 and TRBJ1-1; maybe TRBD1 (5 bases). CDR3 length: 16 residues. Germline V gene lookup returns CDR1 MNHNS and CDR2 SASEGT. V lost 1 base and J 0 bases, leaving 12 bases between the germline ends. The CDR3 sequence is CASSEGGAGLNTEAFF. CDR3 DNA: TGTGCCAGCAGTGAAGGGGGCGCAGGATTGAACACTGAAGCTTTCTTT.

The chain carries TRBV5-1 and TRBJ2-1; 8 nucleotides line up with TRBD2. This CDR3 spans 14 amino acids. In germline, CDR1 is SGHRS, CDR2 YFSETQ. The V and J ends lost 7 bases and 5 bases, in that order; junction bases with no gene match: 8. CDR3 bases: TGCGCCAGCCGTTTAGCGGGGCGAAACAATGAGCAGTTCTTC. Translation gives CASRLAGRNNEQFF.

This chain links TRBV25-1 with TRBJ2-7; 12 bases match TRBD1. CDR3 length: 15 amino acids. The ends lost 8 bases at V and 3 bases at J; junction bases unmatched: 8. Germline V lookup: CDR1 MGHDK, CDR2 SYGVNS. The CDR3 reads CASSRGTGGFYEQYF. In nucleotides, the CDR3 is TGTGCCAGCTCCCGCGGGACAGGGGGCTTCTACGAGCAGTACTTC.

This chain uses TRBV5-5 with TRBJ2-3; perhaps TRBD1 as D (5 bases). V lost 4 bases and J lost 4, with 13 bases in between. The CDR3 is 14 amino acids. Germline V gene data show CDR1 as SGHKS and CDR2 as YYEKEE (reference sequence). CDR3 nucleotides: TGTGCCAGCAGCCCATGGTCAGGGCCAGATACGCAGTATTTT. Translation gives CASSPWSGPDTQYF.

This chain links TRBV2 with TRBJ2-7; a possible D gene is TRBD1 (6 bases). With 11 bases removed from V and 1 base from J, the gap between germline ends came to 12 bases. Per the germline V gene, CDR1 is SNHLY and CDR2 is FYNNEI. The CDR3 covers 12 residues. The DNA for the CDR3 is TGTGCCGGGGGACAAATTTCCTACGAGCAGTACTTC. Its protein product is CAGGQISYEQYF.

The chain uses TRBV5-1 and TRBJ1-3, with D unclear. Germline V gene sequence: CDR1 SGHRS, CDR2 YFSETQ. The CDR3 is 14 amino acids. The V end was cut by 1 base, the J end by 5 bases, with 10 bases between. The CDR3 loop is CASSLFPDRNTIYF. In DNA form, the CDR3 reads TGCGCCAGCAGCTTGTTCCCAGATAGAAACACCATATATTTT.

This sequence joins TRBV2 and TRBJ2-1; D unclear. Trimming took off 7 bases at V and 3 bases at J, with 16 bases between the two ends. The germline V gene encodes CDR1 SNHLY and CDR2 FYNNEI. CDR3 length equals 15 residues. CDR3: CASTSGQVVYNEQFF. The CDR3 bases are TGTGCCAGCACCTCCGGGCAGGTAGTCTACAATGAGCAGTTCTTC. The whole variable domain, remainder taken from reference TRBV2 and TRBJ2-1, is EPEVTQTPSHQVTQMGQEVILRCVPISNHLYFYWYRQILGQKVEFLVSFYNNEISEKSEIFDDQFSVERPDGSNFTLKIRSTKLEDSAMYFCASTSGQVVYNEQFFGPGTRLTVL.

This chain uses TRBV9 with TRBJ1-3; maybe TRBD1 (6 bases). V shed 4 bases and J shed 4 bases, with 21 bases lying between them. Germline V gene data show CDR1 as SGDLS and CDR2 as YYNGEE. The CDR3 runs to 17 residues. The CDR3, as DNA: TGTGCCAGCAGCACCTCGACAGGCAAGGGATCAGGAAACACCATATATTTT. This translates into CASSTSTGKGSGNTIYF. Drawing the rest from reference TRBV9 and TRBJ1-3, the complete variable domain is DSGVTQTPKHLITATGQRVTLRCSPRSGDLSVYWYQQSLDQGLQFLIQYYNGEERAKGNILERFSAQQFPDLHSELNLSSLELGDSALYFCASSTSTGKGSGNTIYFGEGSWLTVV.

The chain combines TRBV4-1 with TRBJ2-7, with 11 positions matching TRBD1. Germline V lookup: CDR1 MGHRA, CDR2 YSYEKL. This CDR3 has 14 residues. Trimming took 4 bases from V and 2 from J; bases not matched to a gene: 1. This CDR3 reads CASSRDRGTYEQYF. The CDR3 nucleotides read TGCGCCAGCAGCCGGGACAGGGGGACCTACGAGCAGTACTTC.

The rearrangement joins TRBV13 to TRBJ2-2, with a tentative D call TRBD2 (6 bases). V lost 3 bases and J 2 bases, leaving 10 bases between the germline ends. The germline V gene encodes CDR1 PRHDT and CDR2 FYEKMQ (reference sequence). The CDR3 runs to 15 residues. CDR3 region: CASSFRRGNTGELFF. The CDR3 region has the DNA TGTGCCAGCAGCTTCAGGCGGGGAAACACCGGGGAGCTGTTTTTT.

The chain combines TRBV25-1 with TRBJ1-5; D unresolved. The germline CDR1 and CDR2 sequences are MGHDK and SYGVNS. The CDR3 sequence is 13 residues long. The V and J ends lost 6 bases and 0 bases respectively, with 6 bases between them. The CDR3 DNA reads as TGTGCCAGCAGGGAGTATAGCAATCAGCCCCAGCATTTT. This sequence encodes CASREYSNQPQHF.